This entry is about one TCR beta chain. Its antigen is not known. This record comes from a study of T cells in Graves' hyperthyroidism and ophthalmopathy. Study-level results: Ophthalmopathy and stable hyperthyroidism were separated by a 13 V-J model.

The source material, RNA transcripts, was used to amplify TCR beta CDR3 regions. An initial round of RT-PCR targeting the TCR CDR3 relied on the HTBI primer set. TCRdb analysed the multiplex PCR reads with MiXCR anew, one entry per CDR3 protein. The profile shows roughly 740,000 distinct CDR3 sequences, about 16% of them singletons. Germline V lookup: CDR1 SGHDN, CDR2 FVKESK. Trimming took 4 bases from V and 5 from J; bases not matched to a gene: 6. CDR3 size: 14 residues. Pregnant or lactating patients were excluded, as were those with uncontrolled infection or other autoimmune disease. Diagnosis rested on symptoms, serum thyroxine and TRAb, thyroid ultrasound, and orbital computed tomography.

This sequence was found in a man younger than 35 with Graves' hyperthyroidism. The sample taken for sequencing was blood. The chain joins TRBV14 to TRBJ1-1, with TRBD1 identical over 8 bases. The CDR3 sequence is CASSLEQGGTEAFF. The CDR3 region has the DNA TGTGCCAGCAGCCTGGAACAGGGGGGTACTGAAGCTTTCTTT.